This is a list of T cell receptor beta chains from one sample in a study of blood T cells in healthy people across ages. TCRdb redid the calling of the 5' RACE reads with MiXCR, one entry per CDR3 protein. The data show about 730,000 distinct CDR3 sequences, approximately 43% seen once. The sample consisted of blood. The receptors shown here come from a woman in her sixties in good health. CDR3s include the opening cysteine and the closing phenylalanine or tryptophan. Each record gives: J gene, clone size, V gene, D gene, CDR3 DNA, CDR3 protein. The D gene is left open where the match is weak. Clone size is stated in some rows and not others, as once, few, many or a class when expanded.

>TRBJ2-3|few|TRBV14|.
TGTGCCAGCAGCCAAGAATGGGGGGCAGATACGCAGTATTTT
CASSQEWGADTQYF
>TRBJ2-1|few|TRBV20-1|TRBD2
TGCAGTGCTAGAGAGACTAGCGGGGGGGTTTTGATCTACAATGAGCAGTTCTTC
CSARETSGGVLIYNEQFF
>TRBJ1-2|.|TRBV10-3|TRBD1
TGTGCCATCAGTGAAGGGGGCGGTTCTAACTATGGCTACACCTTC
CAISEGGGSNYGYTF
>TRBJ2-3|few|TRBV7-9|.
TGTGCCAGCAGCCTCATGGGCGGTTGGGGCACCACAGATACGCAGTATTTT
CASSLMGGWGTTDTQYF
>TRBJ2-3|.|TRBV4-2|.
TGTGCCAGCAGCCTACAACTAGGGAGCACAGATACGCAGTATTTT
CASSLQLGSTDTQYF
>TRBJ2-3|many|TRBV24-1|TRBD2
TGTGCCACCAGTGACGGCGGGAGGGCGTCAGATACGCAGTATTTT
CATSDGGRASDTQYF
>TRBJ2-7|.|TRBV4-3|TRBD2
TGCGCCAGCAGCCCTAAGGGGCCGGGAGGCTACGAGCAGTACTTC
CASSPKGPGGYEQYF
>TRBJ1-4|many|TRBV20-1|.
TGCAGTGCTAGAGGGCCTGGATCAACTAATGAAAAACTGTTTTTT
CSARGPGSTNEKLFF
>TRBJ2-1|few|TRBV4-2|TRBD2
TGTGCCAGCAGTATACAATCGGGAGGGGGTAGCTCACGGAGGTTGAATGAGCAGTTCTTC
CASSIQSGGGSSRRLNEQFF
>TRBJ2-6|many|TRBV6-2/TRBV6-3|.
TGTGCCGTCAAATACTCTGGGGCCAACGTCCTGACTTTC
CAVKYSGANVLTF
>TRBJ1-5|.|TRBV3-1|.
TGTGCCTGCACCCAAGGGGGGGGCAATCAGCCCCAGCATTTT
CACTQGGGNQPQHF
>TRBJ2-7|many|TRBV5-5|.
TGTGCCAGCAGTCCGGATAGCCCTTACGAGCAGTACTTC
CASSPDSPYEQYF
>TRBJ2-7|.|TRBV20-1|.
TGCAGTGCTACTGAAGGGACCCCCCCGTACGAGCAGTACTTC
CSATEGTPPYEQYF
>TRBJ2-7|.|TRBV7-2|.
TGTGCCAGCAGCTTAGGGTCCGCGGGGACCTCCTACGAGCAGTACTTC
CASSLGSAGTSYEQYF
>TRBJ2-7|.|TRBV7-3|.
TGTGCCAGCAGCTTAACCACGGGGGGCTACAATGAGCAGTACTTC
CASSLTTGGYNEQYF
>TRBJ2-5|few|TRBV20-1|.
TGCAGTGCTAGGGTCCACGGACAAGAGACCCAGTACTTC
CSARVHGQETQYF
>TRBJ1-5|few|TRBV28|TRBD1
TGTGCCAGCAAGTCCCTAGAGACAGGGTTCAATCAGCCCCAGCATTTT
CASKSLETGFNQPQHF
>TRBJ2-3|few|TRBV5-1|.
TGCGCCAGCAGCTTGGCCTATGGACCTAGCACAGATACGCAGTATTTT
CASSLAYGPSTDTQYF
>TRBJ2-1|.|TRBV25-1|TRBD2
TGTGCCAGCAGTGCCCATGGGTCTACTAGCGGGAGACGGAATGAGCAGTTCTTC
CASSAHGSTSGRRNEQFF
>TRBJ2-5|.|TRBV28|.
TGTGCCAGCAGTTTCACCCAAGAGACCCAGTACTTC
CASSFTQETQYF
>TRBJ1-2|.|TRBV29-1|.
TGCAGCGTTGATGAACGGGGCGGGTATGGCTACACCTTC
CSVDERGGYGYTF
>TRBJ2-7|.|TRBV4-3|.
TGCGCCAGCAGCCAAGAGGTGCCGACAGCCGAGTCCTACGAGCAGTACTTC
CASSQEVPTAESYEQYF
>TRBJ2-3|few|TRBV7-3|TRBD1
TGTGCCAGCAGCTTACAGGGGGCGGAGGATACGCAGTATTTT
CASSLQGAEDTQYF
>TRBJ2-6|.|TRBV6-1|.
TGTGCCAGCAGTGAAAGTCAGGGGGGGGCCAACGTCCTGACTTTC
CASSESQGGANVLTF
>TRBJ2-7|.|TRBV15|.
TGTGCCACCAGCAGAGAAGTAGGGGCTTACAATGAGCAGTACTTC
CATSREVGAYNEQYF